The T cell receptor beta chain under discussion was sequenced for a study of blood T cell repertoires in COVID-19. This CDR3 has 17 residues. Germline CDR1 SEHNR, CDR2 FQNEAQ (reference sequence). Trimming took 0 bases from V and 4 from J; bases not matched to a gene: 8. Repertoires were generated with immunoSEQ multiplex PCR, while TCRdb's copy carries only in-frame clones and drops some. Of some 29,000 clones in the sample, 80% to 90% are singletons; the top ten hold 8% to 10%. The sequence was collected from a human donor in a cohort sampled during active COVID-19. The rearrangement links TRBV7-9 to TRBJ2-1; TRBD2 agrees at 8 bases. The sequencing input was peripheral blood. CDR3 DNA sequence: TGTGCCAGCAGCTTAGCGCCAAGCGGGGGCCTATACAATGAGCAGTTCTTC. This gives the protein CASSLAPSGGLYNEQFF.